The 19 T cell receptor beta chains presented below share a single source sample, sequenced in a study of response to subunit inactivated influenza vaccine. TCRdb re-called the RT-PCR reads through MiXCR, storing one row per CDR3 protein. The table has 630,000 or so distinct CDR3 sequences, 15% to 17% seen once. The sample was PBMCs from blood, taken 11 to 12 days after vaccination. The source of these receptors is a man aged 50-60 years who received an inactivated influenza vaccine.

The chain links TRBV12-3 or TRBV12-4 to TRBJ2-3, with TRBD2 matching 9 bases. The V gene end was trimmed by 1 base and the J gene end by 9 bases; junction bases not matched to a gene: 5. The CDR3 runs 14 residues. CDR3 loop: CASSLDLAGRTQYF. The DNA for the CDR3 is TGTGCCAGCAGTTTAGATCTAGCGGGAAGGACGCAGTATTTT.

The chain uses TRBV5-1 and TRBJ2-2, with D unclear. The germline V gene has CDR1 SGHRS and CDR2 YFSETQ. V lost 5 bases and J lost 2, with 13 bases in between. There are 15 residues in the CDR3. Here the CDR3 reads CASRKYSQNTGELFF. In nucleotides, the CDR3 is TGCGCCAGCAGAAAATACTCACAAAACACCGGGGAGCTGTTTTTT.

The gene calls are TRBV6-6 and TRBJ1-1; D may be TRBD1 (5 bases). Germline V gives CDR1 MNHNY, CDR2 SVGAGI (reference sequence). This CDR3 is 13 amino acids long. V lost 7 bases, J lost 7 bases, and 16 bases lay in between. CDR3 coding DNA: TGTGCCAGCACCCTAACGGGGCTGTATGAAGCTTTCTTT. Amino acid sequence: CASTLTGLYEAFF.

This chain joins TRBV28 and TRBJ2-7; the match to TRBD2 covers 7 bases. CDR1 MDHEN and CDR2 SYDVKM come from the germline V gene. V gave up 7 bases and J gave up 5 bases; unmatched junction bases: 14. The CDR3 has 15 amino acids. The CDR3 protein is CASTSPGGSFHEQYF. The CDR3 coding sequence is TGTGCCAGCACCTCACCGGGGGGTTCATTCCACGAGCAGTACTTC.

This clonotype was counted a few times. V usage is TRBV10-3 and J usage is TRBJ1-2; no clear D. V lost 3 bases and J lost 7, with 12 bases in between. CDR3 length: 13 residues. CDR1 and CDR2 from the germline V gene are ENHRY and SYGVKD. This chain's CDR3 is CAISDPRTSGYTF. In nucleotides, the CDR3 is TGTGCCATCAGTGACCCTAGGACGAGTGGCTACACCTTC.

This clonotype was seen repeatedly, ten times or more. The chain is built from TRBV28 and TRBJ2-1; 7 nucleotides agree with TRBD2. This CDR3 comprises 15 residues. V shed 6 bases, J shed 5 bases, and the junction held 10 bases outside the gene matches. The germline V gene has CDR1 MDHEN and CDR2 SYDVKM. For the CDR3, the DNA is TGTGCCAGCAGCTCGGGACTAATCTTAAACAATGAGCAGTTCTTC. Protein sequence: CASSSGLILNNEQFF.

This clonotype was detected only a few times. CDR3 in amino acids: CASSLVPGEGSYNEQFF. In DNA, the CDR3 is TGTGCCAGCAGCTTAGTTCCTGGGGAGGGATCCTACAATGAGCAGTTCTTC. The chain employs TRBV7-2 and TRBJ2-1, with 7 bases lining up with TRBD2. The length of the CDR3 is 17 residues. J was trimmed by 1 base and V by 1 base; bases with no gene match: 7. CDR1 is SGHTA and CDR2 is FQGNSA in the germline V gene.

This clonotype turned up a few times. This rearrangement joins TRBV7-2 to TRBJ2-1, with TRBD2 matching over 8 bases. From germline, CDR1 is SGHTA and CDR2 FQGNSA. Trimming cost V 3 bases and J 7 bases; bases outside gene matches: 11. There are 16 residues in the CDR3. CDR3 nucleotides: TGTGCCAGCAGCTTTAGGCGGAGCGGGGGTGAAAATGAGCAGTTCTTC. Encoded protein: CASSFRRSGGENEQFF.

This chain joins TRBV6-4 and TRBJ2-1; weak D call: TRBD2 (6 bases). In germline, CDR1 is MRHNA, CDR2 SNTAGT. V was shortened by 4 bases and J by 1 base, with 14 bases between the two germline ends. The CDR3 is made up of 16 amino acids. CDR3 sequence (DNA): TGTGCCAGCAGTGTTAACGGGGGTGGTTCCTACAATGAGCAGTTCTTC. Its protein product is CASSVNGGGSYNEQFF.

The sample holds a few counts of this clonotype. The chain has TRBV5-1 and TRBJ2-7, with TRBD1 matching 9 bases. Germline loops: CDR1 SGHRS, CDR2 YFSETQ. This CDR3 has 12 amino acids. Germline trimming cut 6 bases from V and 8 bases from J; bases unmatched to any gene: 6. DNA of the CDR3: TGCGCCAGCATGGGACAGGGTCTGAAGCAGTACTTC. Amino acids: CASMGQGLKQYF. Using reference TRBV5-1 and TRBJ2-7 for the parts outside the CDR3, the full variable domain is KAGVTQTPRYLIKTRGQQVTLSCSPISGHRSVSWYQQTPGQGLQFLFEYFSETQRNKGNFPGRFSGRQFSNSRSEMNVSTLELGDSALYLCASMGQGLKQYFGPGTRLTVT.

The chain is built from TRBV18 and TRBJ2-7; maybe TRBD1 (6 bases). The CDR3 totals 16 residues. V lost 2 bases to trimming and J lost 2 bases, with 16 bases between them. Germline loops: CDR1 KGHSH, CDR2 LQKENI. The DNA for the CDR3 is TGTGCCAGCTCACCAACAGGGTATCCTCCAACCTACGAGCAGTACTTC. Protein product: CASSPTGYPPTYEQYF.

This clonotype was counted a few times. The gene calls are TRBV11-1 and TRBJ2-6, with D tentatively TRBD1 (6 bases). CDR1 is SGHAT, CDR2 FQDESV, per germline (reference sequence). This CDR3 comprises 18 residues. Trimming took off 0 bases at V and 0 bases at J, with 12 bases between the two ends. CDR3 coding DNA: TGTGCCAGCAGCTTAGCTCAGGGGTCCAGCTCTGGGGCCAACGTCCTGACTTTC. Its translation: CASSLAQGSSSGANVLTF. Based on the CDR3 plus reference TRBV11-1 and TRBJ2-6, the full variable domain is EAEVAQSPRYKITEKSQAVAFWCDPISGHATLYWYRQILGQGPELLVQFQDESVVDDSQLPKDRFSAERLKGVDSTLKIQPAELGDSAMYLCASSLAQGSSSGANVLTFGAGSRLTVL.

This clonotype was observed a single time. The chain joins TRBV12-3 or TRBV12-4 to TRBJ2-7; unclear D gene. Deletions cut 6 bases from V and 3 bases from J, with 12 bases between. The CDR3 length is 13 residues. The chain's CDR3 is CASSPQLYYEQYF. The CDR3, as DNA: TGTGCCAGCAGCCCCCAATTATACTACGAGCAGTACTTC.

This clonotype appeared once. This chain uses TRBV6-1 with TRBJ2-7; unclear D gene. This CDR3 is built from 14 residues. The germline V gene encodes CDR1 MNHNS and CDR2 SASEGT. Between the trimmed V and J ends, which lost 6 bases and 2 bases, there was a span of 14 bases. CDR3 coding DNA: TGTGCCAGCAGCCCGACCGCCGACCCCTACGAGCAGTACTTC. It translates to CASSPTADPYEQYF.

This clonotype was found many times. The chain carries TRBV12-3 or TRBV12-4 and TRBJ2-7; weak D call: TRBD1 (6 bases). V lost 5 bases, J lost 0 bases, and 11 bases lay in between. The CDR3 has 14 amino acids. Written as DNA, the CDR3 is TGTGCCAGCAGTCCTTGGGACAACTCCTACGAGCAGTACTTC. Translating it yields CASSPWDNSYEQYF.

J is TRBJ2-6 and V is TRBV5-6; D gene ambiguous. CDR3 length: 15 residues. V was clipped by 4 bases and J by 1 base, with 9 bases between them. The V gene's germline CDR1 is SGHDT and CDR2 YYEEEE. For the CDR3, the DNA is TGTGCCAGCAGCCTAAAGAGATCTGGGGCCAACGTCCTGACTTTC. Protein product: CASSLKRSGANVLTF.

This clonotype was detected many times. The chain has TRBV20-1 and TRBJ2-7, with 12 positions matching TRBD2. This CDR3 spans 14 amino acids. Germline CDR1 DFQATT, CDR2 SNEGSKA (reference sequence). J was trimmed by 4 bases and V by 6 bases; bases with no gene match: 7. In DNA, the CDR3 is TGCAGTGCCAAACTAGCGGGAGGACCATACGAGCAGTACTTC. Its translation is CSAKLAGGPYEQYF.

This clonotype turned up a few times. The rearrangement uses TRBV6-2 or TRBV6-3 and TRBJ2-1; perhaps TRBD2 as D (5 bases). V lost 10 bases, J lost 2 bases, and 9 bases lay in between. CDR1 and CDR2 from the germline V gene are MNHEY and SVGEGT. The CDR3 covers 12 residues. CDR3 DNA: TGTGCCATCGACGGGGCCTACAATGAGCAGTTCTTC. Translating it yields CAIDGAYNEQFF.

The rearrangement joins TRBV30 to TRBJ2-6, with unresolved D. Germline assignment: CDR1 GTSNPN and CDR2 SVGIG (reference sequence). Trimming removed 0 bases from V and 12 bases from J, with 15 bases in between. The CDR3 extends over 14 amino acids. CDR3 protein: CAWSVSGLSTVLTF. The CDR3 nucleotides are TGTGCCTGGAGTGTATCTGGTCTCTCCACCGTCCTGACTTTC.